The 16 T cell receptor beta chains below all came from one sample that was sequenced in a study of blood T cell repertoires in COVID-19. The table came from immunoSEQ multiplex PCR; TCRdb's copy has only in-frame clones and leaves some out. The data contain around 210,000 clones, around 85% of them singletons. The material sequenced was peripheral blood. The receptors here all came from a man aged 55 to 70 with COVID-19, enrolled during active disease.

This chain joins TRBV7-8 and TRBJ2-2; 8 positions agree with TRBD1. Germline lookup yields CDR1 SGHVS and CDR2 FQNEAQ. After removal of 1 base from V and 6 bases from J, the junction contained 7 bases not matched to a gene. The CDR3 runs 16 residues. CDR3 sequence (DNA): TGTGCCAGCAGCTTAGAAGGACAGGGCCTTGCCGGGGAGCTGTTTTTT. This encodes CASSLEGQGLAGELFF.

This chain uses TRBV10-3 with TRBJ2-7; a possible D gene is TRBD1 (5 bases). The CDR3 contains 16 residues. The V end was cut by 0 bases, the J end by 3 bases, with 15 bases between. Germline values: CDR1 ENHRY, CDR2 SYGVKD. CDR3 nucleotide sequence: TGTGCCATCAGTGAGTCGCTGGGGCTGGGGAACTACGAGCAGTACTTC. Translation gives CAISESLGLGNYEQYF.

The CDR3, as DNA: TGCGCCAGCAGCTTACTAGGCACGAACACTGAAGCTTTCTTT. Amino acid sequence: CASSLLGTNTEAFF. The chain is built from TRBV5-1 and TRBJ1-1, with D unclear. The CDR3 consists of 14 residues. The ends were cut back, 2 bases at V and 1 base at J, with 9 bases in the middle. CDR1 and CDR2 from the germline V gene are SGHRS and YFSETQ.

J is TRBJ2-5 and V is TRBV10-3, with 8 bases that match TRBD1. The germline V gene encodes CDR1 ENHRY and CDR2 SYGVKD. V lost 6 bases and J lost 5; bases outside the gene matches: 8. This CDR3 has 14 amino acids. In DNA, the CDR3 is TGTGCCATCAGCCAGGGGGCGACTAGGGAGACCCAGTACTTC. Encoded protein: CAISQGATRETQYF.

The V call is TRBV6-5, the J call TRBJ2-2; the match to TRBD2 covers 10 bases. J lost 5 bases, V lost 4 bases, and 4 bases had no gene match. The CDR3 has 15 residues. Germline V gene sequence: CDR1 MNHEY, CDR2 SVGAGI. The CDR3 is CASSFLAGATGELFF. DNA of the CDR3: TGTGCCAGCAGTTTTCTAGCGGGAGCGACCGGGGAGCTGTTTTTT.

In its sample, this clone was seen a few times. The gene calls are TRBV9 and TRBJ1-3; TRBD1 agrees at 8 bases. CDR1 is SGDLS, CDR2 YYNGEE, per germline. Trimming cost V 4 bases and J 6 bases; bases outside gene matches: 6. CDR3 length: 14 amino acids. CDR3 residues: CASSTTGGENTIYF. The CDR3 coding sequence is TGTGCCAGCAGCACCACAGGGGGAGAAAACACCATATATTTT.

The genes are TRBV11-2 and TRBJ2-7; D is unclear. The length of the CDR3 is 14 residues. Trimming pared 9 bases from V and 0 bases from J, leaving 15 bases between. The germline gives CDR1 SGHAT, CDR2 FQNNGV. The CDR3 nucleotides are TGTGCCAGTTCTGGTAGGCGGTACTCCTACGAGCAGTACTTC. It specifies CASSGRRYSYEQYF.

V is TRBV7-2 and J is TRBJ1-6; possibly TRBD1 for D (5 bases). The CDR3 is 16 amino acids. V was clipped by 1 base and J by 5 bases, with 12 bases between them. Per the germline V gene, CDR1 is SGHTA and CDR2 is FQGNSA. The CDR3 protein is CASSLDRSGNNSPLHF. The CDR3 DNA follows: TGTGCCAGCAGCTTAGATAGGTCAGGGAATAATTCACCCCTCCACTTT.

J is TRBJ2-2 and V is TRBV7-2; D is undetermined. Looked up from germline, CDR1 is SGHTA and CDR2 is FQGNSA. The CDR3 length is 11 residues. Trimming removed 6 bases at V and 9 bases at J, with 8 bases between. The CDR3 sequence is CASRRTWELFF. CDR3 sequence (DNA): TGTGCCAGCAGGAGAACGTGGGAGCTGTTTTTT.

V and J are TRBV5-6 and TRBJ1-2; 8 bases line up with TRBD1. Germline loops: CDR1 SGHDT, CDR2 YYEEEE. The trim removed 0 bases at V and 5 bases at J, leaving 3 bases unmatched. CDR3 length: 14 residues. The CDR3 reads CASSLEGTGYGYTF. CDR3 sequence (DNA): TGTGCCAGCAGCTTGGAGGGGACAGGTTATGGCTACACCTTC.

The chain carries TRBV3-1 (or the pseudogene TRBV3-2) and TRBJ1-2; tentatively, D is TRBD1 (5 bases). Trimming took off 5 bases at V and 6 bases at J, with 19 bases between the two ends. The length of the CDR3 is 15 residues. In germline, CDR1 is LGHDT, CDR2 YNNKEL (reference sequence). This CDR3 reads CASSGGWDGGNGYTF. CDR3 DNA: TGTGCCAGCAGCGGCGGGTGGGACGGGGGTAATGGCTACACCTTC.

The chain combines TRBV13 with TRBJ2-5, with 7 bases identical to TRBD1. The germline CDR1 and CDR2 sequences are PRHDT and FYEKMQ (reference sequence). CDR3 size: 18 residues. Losses at the gene ends were 3 bases for V and 1 base for J; bases not matched to a gene: 14. The CDR3 loop is CASSFGIIGTDSQETQYF. The CDR3, as DNA: TGTGCCAGCAGCTTTGGTATTATAGGGACAGACTCCCAAGAGACCCAGTACTTC.

The CDR3 is CASSQGWGVDEKLFF. CDR3 sequence (DNA): TGTGCCAGCAGCCAAGGGTGGGGGGTCGATGAAAAACTGTTTTTT. The chain is built from TRBV3-1 (or the pseudogene TRBV3-2) and TRBJ1-4; TRBD1 is a possible D gene (5 bases). Germline loops: CDR1 LGHDT, CDR2 YNNKEL (reference sequence). V lost 1 base, J lost 6 bases, and 12 bases lay in between. The CDR3 is 15 residues long.

The rearrangement uses TRBV14 and TRBJ1-2; D may be TRBD1 (5 bases). The germline CDR1 and CDR2 sequences are SGHDN and FVKESK. This CDR3 has 14 amino acids. V was shortened by 2 bases and J by 6 bases, with 13 bases between the two germline ends. The CDR3 bases are TGTGCCAGCAGCCAAAAACGGGGGGGAAATGGCTACACCTTC. Translating gives CASSQKRGGNGYTF. The full variable domain, in which reference TRBV14 and TRBJ1-2 provide the parts outside the CDR3, is EAGVTQFPSHSVIEKGQTVTLRCDPISGHDNLYWYRRVMGKEIKFLLHFVKESKQDESGMPNNRFLAERTGGTYSTLKVQPAELEDSGVYFCASSQKRGGNGYTFGSGTRLTVV.

This sequence joins TRBV30 and TRBJ2-3; 12 positions match TRBD2. CDR1 and CDR2 (germline): GTSNPN, SVGIG (reference sequence). V gave up 1 base and J gave up 0 bases; unmatched junction bases: 2. CDR3 length: 16 amino acids. CDR3: CAWSGGLAGSTDTQYF. For the CDR3, the DNA is TGTGCCTGGAGTGGGGGACTAGCGGGTAGCACAGATACGCAGTATTTT.

V usage is TRBV11-2 and J usage is TRBJ2-3; the match to TRBD2 covers 13 bases. The CDR3 spans 15 residues. The junction had 3 bases not matched to a gene; V was cut back by 5 bases and J by 4 bases. Germline V lookup: CDR1 SGHAT, CDR2 FQNNGV. CDR3 nucleotides: TGTGCCAGCAGCCGGGGACTAGCGGGATCAGATACGCAGTATTTT. Encoded protein: CASSRGLAGSDTQYF.